This TCR beta chain comes out of a study of T cell responses to AZD1222 COVID-19 vaccine. Findings and caveats of the study: Close to half of all spike-specific TCRs reportedly target regions of the variants that are unmutated. The study identified only five to seven AZD1222 recipients as seropositive at baseline.

Repertoires were generated with immunoSEQ multiplex PCR, while TCRdb's copy carries only in-frame clones and drops some. This sample has around 100,000 clones, with roughly 87% found just once. As regards this clone: Its antigen is unknown.

CDR3 length: 12 amino acids. The ends were cut back, 1 base at V and 6 bases at J, with 4 bases in the middle. Per the germline V gene, CDR1 is MDHEN and CDR2 is SYDVKM. The source material was peripheral blood, sampled 28 days after the second AZD1222 dose. The sequence was obtained from an adult who received the AZD1222 COVID-19 vaccine. V is TRBV28 and J is TRBJ1-5, with D unclear. The CDR3 reads CASSLFLQPQHF. CDR3 in DNA: TGTGCCAGCAGTTTATTTCTTCAGCCCCAGCATTTT.